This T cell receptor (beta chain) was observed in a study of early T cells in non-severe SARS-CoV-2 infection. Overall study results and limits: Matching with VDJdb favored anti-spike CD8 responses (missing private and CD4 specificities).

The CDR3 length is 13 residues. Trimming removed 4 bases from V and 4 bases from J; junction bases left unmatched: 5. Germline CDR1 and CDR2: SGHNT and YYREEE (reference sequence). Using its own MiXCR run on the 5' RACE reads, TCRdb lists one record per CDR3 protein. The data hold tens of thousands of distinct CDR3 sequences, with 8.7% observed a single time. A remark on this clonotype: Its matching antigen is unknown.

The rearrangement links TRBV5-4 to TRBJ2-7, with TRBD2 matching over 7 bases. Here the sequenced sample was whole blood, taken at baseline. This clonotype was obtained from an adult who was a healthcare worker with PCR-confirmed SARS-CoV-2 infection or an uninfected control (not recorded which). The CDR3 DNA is TGTGCCAGCAGCGTCGGACTAGGGTACGAGCAGTACTTC. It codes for CASSVGLGYEQYF.